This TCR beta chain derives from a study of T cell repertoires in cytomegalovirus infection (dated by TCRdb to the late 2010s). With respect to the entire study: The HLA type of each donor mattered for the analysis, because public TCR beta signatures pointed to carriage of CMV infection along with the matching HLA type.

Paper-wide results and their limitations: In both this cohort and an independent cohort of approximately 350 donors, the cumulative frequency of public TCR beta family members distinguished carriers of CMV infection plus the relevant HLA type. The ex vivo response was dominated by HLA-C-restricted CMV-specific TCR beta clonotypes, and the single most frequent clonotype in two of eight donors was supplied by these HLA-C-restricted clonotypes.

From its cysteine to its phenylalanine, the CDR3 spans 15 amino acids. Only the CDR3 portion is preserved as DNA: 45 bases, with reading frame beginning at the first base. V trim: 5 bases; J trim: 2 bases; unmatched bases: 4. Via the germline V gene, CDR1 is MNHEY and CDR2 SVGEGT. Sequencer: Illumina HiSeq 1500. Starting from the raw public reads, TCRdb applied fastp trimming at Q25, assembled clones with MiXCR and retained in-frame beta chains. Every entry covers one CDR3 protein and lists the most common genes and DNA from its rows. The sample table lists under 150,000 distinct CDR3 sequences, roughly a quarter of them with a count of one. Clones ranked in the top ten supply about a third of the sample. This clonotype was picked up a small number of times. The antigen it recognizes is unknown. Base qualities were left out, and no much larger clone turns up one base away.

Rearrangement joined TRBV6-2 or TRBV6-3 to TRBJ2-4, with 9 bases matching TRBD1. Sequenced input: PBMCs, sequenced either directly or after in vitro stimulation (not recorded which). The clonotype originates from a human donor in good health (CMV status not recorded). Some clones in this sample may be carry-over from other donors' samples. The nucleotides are TGTGCCAGCAGTCTACAGGGGGCTACCAAAAACATTCAGTACTTC. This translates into CASSLQGATKNIQYF.